This T cell receptor beta chain derives from a study of control samples from healthy donors and cancer patients. Only a few counts were recorded for this clone. Sequencing used immunoSEQ multiplex PCR; TCRdb keeps in-frame clones, though not all of them. This sample has 55,000 to 90,000 clones, with approximately 80% found just once. Germline CDR1 is MNHEY and CDR2 is SVGEGT. This CDR3 comprises 16 residues. V was pared by 2 bases and J by 0 bases, with 11 bases between. The TCR comes from a man aged 50-59 years in good health. J is TRBJ1-3 and V is TRBV6-2 or TRBV6-3, with unresolved D. Specimen: blood. The CDR3 bases are TGTGCCAGCAGTTACAATCCGGGAAGCTCTGGAAACACCATATATTTT. Protein: CASSYNPGSSGNTIYF.